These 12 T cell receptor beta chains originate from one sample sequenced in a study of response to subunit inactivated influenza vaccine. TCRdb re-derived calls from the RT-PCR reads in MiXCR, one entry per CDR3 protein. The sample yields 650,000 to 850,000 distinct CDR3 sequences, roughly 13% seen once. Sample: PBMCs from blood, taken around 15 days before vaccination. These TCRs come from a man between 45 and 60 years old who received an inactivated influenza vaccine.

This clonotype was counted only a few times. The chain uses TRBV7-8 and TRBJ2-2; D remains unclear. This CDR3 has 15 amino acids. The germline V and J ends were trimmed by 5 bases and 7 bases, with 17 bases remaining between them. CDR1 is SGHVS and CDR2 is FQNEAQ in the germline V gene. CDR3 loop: CASSPSTVPRGELFF. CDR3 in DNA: TGTGCCAGCAGCCCGAGTACGGTCCCCCGCGGGGAGCTGTTTTTT.

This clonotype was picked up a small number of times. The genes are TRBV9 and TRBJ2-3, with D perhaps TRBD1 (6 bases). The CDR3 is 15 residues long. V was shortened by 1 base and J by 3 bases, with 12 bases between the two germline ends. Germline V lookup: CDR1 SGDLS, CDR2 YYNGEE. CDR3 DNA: TGTGCCAGCAGCGTAATGTGGGGGCTTACAGATACGCAGTATTTT. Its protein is CASSVMWGLTDTQYF.

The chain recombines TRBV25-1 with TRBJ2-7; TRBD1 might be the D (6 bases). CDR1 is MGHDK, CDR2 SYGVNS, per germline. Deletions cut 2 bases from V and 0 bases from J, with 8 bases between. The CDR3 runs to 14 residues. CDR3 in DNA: TGTGCCAGCAGTGAACAGGACAGCTCCTACGAGCAGTACTTC. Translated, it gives CASSEQDSSYEQYF.

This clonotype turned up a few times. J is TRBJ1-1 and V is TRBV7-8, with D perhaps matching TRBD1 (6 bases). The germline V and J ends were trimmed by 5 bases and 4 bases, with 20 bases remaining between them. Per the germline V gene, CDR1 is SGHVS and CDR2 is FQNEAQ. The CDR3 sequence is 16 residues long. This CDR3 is CASSPGGGGLSTEAFF. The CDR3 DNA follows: TGTGCCAGCAGCCCGGGGGGTGGGGGGCTGAGCACTGAAGCTTTCTTT.

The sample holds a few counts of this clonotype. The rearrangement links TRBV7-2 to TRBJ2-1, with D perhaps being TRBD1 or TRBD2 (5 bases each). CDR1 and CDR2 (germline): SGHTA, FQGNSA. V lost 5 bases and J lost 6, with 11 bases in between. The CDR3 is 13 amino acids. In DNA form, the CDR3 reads TGTGCCAGCAGCCCGGGACGAGTCAATGAGCAGTTCTTC. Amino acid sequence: CASSPGRVNEQFF.

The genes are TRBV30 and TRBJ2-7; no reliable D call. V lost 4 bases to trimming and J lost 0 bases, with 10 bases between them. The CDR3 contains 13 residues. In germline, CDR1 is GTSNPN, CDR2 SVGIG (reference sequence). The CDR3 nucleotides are TGTGCCTGGAAACCTAGGAGCTCCTACGAGCAGTACTTC. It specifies CAWKPRSSYEQYF.

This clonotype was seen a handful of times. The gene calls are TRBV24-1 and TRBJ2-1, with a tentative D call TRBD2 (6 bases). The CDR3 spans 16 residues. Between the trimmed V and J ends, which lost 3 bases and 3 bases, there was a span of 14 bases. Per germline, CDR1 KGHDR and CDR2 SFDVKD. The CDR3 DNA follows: TGTGCCACCAGTGATAGGGTGGGAGGACGCTACAATGAGCAGTTCTTC. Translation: CATSDRVGGRYNEQFF.

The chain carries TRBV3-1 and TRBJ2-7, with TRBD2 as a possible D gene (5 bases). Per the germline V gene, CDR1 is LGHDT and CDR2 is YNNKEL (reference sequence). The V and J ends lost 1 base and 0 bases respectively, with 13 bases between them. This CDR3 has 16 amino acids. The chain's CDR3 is CASSQVRGLSSYEQYF. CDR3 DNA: TGTGCCAGCAGCCAAGTTCGAGGGCTATCCTCCTACGAGCAGTACTTC.

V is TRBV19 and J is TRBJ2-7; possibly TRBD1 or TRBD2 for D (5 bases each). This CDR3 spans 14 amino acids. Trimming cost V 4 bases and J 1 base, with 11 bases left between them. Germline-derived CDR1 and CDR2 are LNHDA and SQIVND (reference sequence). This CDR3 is CASSTGPGSYEQYF. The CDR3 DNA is TGTGCCAGTAGTACGGGACCGGGTTCCTACGAGCAGTACTTC.

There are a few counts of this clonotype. In nucleotides, the CDR3 is TGCAGTGCTACCTCGGGGGGCAGGGGGATTGAAGCTTTCTTT. This encodes CSATSGGRGIEAFF. The rearrangement links TRBV20-1 to TRBJ1-1; 7 nucleotides match TRBD1. Germline V CDR1 and CDR2: DFQATT, SNEGSKA (reference sequence). With 4 bases clipped from V and 7 bases from J, the junction kept 12 bases outside the gene matches. The CDR3 is made up of 14 amino acids.

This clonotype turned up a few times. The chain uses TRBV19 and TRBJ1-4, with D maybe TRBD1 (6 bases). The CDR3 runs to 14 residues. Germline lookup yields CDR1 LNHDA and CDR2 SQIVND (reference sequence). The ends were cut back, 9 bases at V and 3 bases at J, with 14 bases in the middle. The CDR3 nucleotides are TGTGCCAGCGGTGGGGGCGCGGCTAATGAAAAACTGTTTTTT. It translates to CASGGGAANEKLFF.

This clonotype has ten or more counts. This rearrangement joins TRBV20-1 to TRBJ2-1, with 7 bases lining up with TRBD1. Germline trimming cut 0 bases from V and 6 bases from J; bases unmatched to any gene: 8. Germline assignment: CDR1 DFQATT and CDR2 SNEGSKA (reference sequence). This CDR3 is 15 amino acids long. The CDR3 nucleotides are TGCAGTGCTAGAGATTTGAAGGGGGCGTTCAATGAGCAGTTCTTC. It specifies CSARDLKGAFNEQFF.